This T cell receptor beta chain was observed in a study of regulatory T cells in long-lasting Graves disease. The wider study: Patients newly diagnosed with Graves' had been on antithyroid drugs for under 3 months.

This clonotype was found many times. The antigen is not known. Findings and limits, study-wide: The study found persistent patients shared more public clonotypes (approximately 2,700) than new patients (around 1,000). Favoring TRBV28, TRBJ1-2 and TRBJ2-5 was a feature seen in persistent disease.

Time point noted: newly diagnosed GD, antithyroid drugs for less than 3 months. Extracted PBMC RNA gave rise to the TCR library. J lost 9 bases, V lost 5 bases, and 15 bases had no gene match. Looked up from germline, CDR1 is SGHNT and CDR2 is YENEEA. The CDR3 runs 16 residues. Relying on iRepertoire HTBI primers and Arm-PCR of CDR3 regions, the team built TCR beta libraries. MiXCR, applied by TCRdb to the multiplex PCR reads, yields one record per CDR3 protein. The repertoire has 200,000 to 250,000 distinct CDR3 sequences, around 17% of them found once; the top ten carry roughly a fifth. V and J are TRBV11-3 and TRBJ2-2; 7 bases are a match to TRBD1. The sample in question was peripheral blood mononuclear cells (PBMCs), obtained at new diagnosis, from a patient treated with antithyroid drugs. The receptor comes from a female donor with Graves disease. The CDR3 coding sequence is TGTGCCAGCAGCCGCCGCCGGGACAGTTCACGTAGGGAGCTGTTTTTT. It yields the protein CASSRRRDSSRRELFF.